Reported below is one T cell receptor beta chain. Its recognized antigen is unknown. Base qualities are missing; no much larger clone stands one base away. CDR1 and CDR2, per the germline V gene, are MNHNS and SASEGT. The CDR3 goes from the cysteine to the phenylalanine over 16 residues. Only the CDR3 part of the read is kept: 48 bases, read in frame from the first base. A distance of 19 bases separates the germline ends of V and J, which lose 4 bases and 4 bases respectively. The library was made by the immunoSEQ multiplex PCR assay. Sourced from immuneACCESS, this table was stored by TCRdb with only in-frame sequences that have V and J called. A share of the clones is absent; for the studies checked, an unresolved V gene accounts for under half, and the remainder has no known explanation. Across this sample there are about 88,000 clones, with around 90% seen only once. Approximately 0.3% of the sample is held by the ten biggest clonotypes.

This sample stems from a study of technical replicates of blood from a handful of donors (dated by TCRdb to 2015 to 2018). The sequence came from a human donor in good health. The sample consisted of T cells isolated from PBMCs. Rearrangement joined TRBV6-1 to TRBJ1-2; tentative D gene TRBD1, with 6 bases matching. The CDR3 has the sequence CASSAVRVQGGYGYTF. The DNA sequence reads TGTGCCAGCAGTGCCGTTCGGGTACAGGGTGGCTATGGCTACACCTTC.